The 19 T cell receptor beta chains in this list originate from one sample, sequenced in a study of blood T cell repertoires in COVID-19. This table comes from immunoSEQ multiplex PCR, and its TCRdb copy is limited to in-frame clones, with some not included. The sample contains some 150,000 clones, 84% of which appear only once. Sequencing used PBMCs or T cells enriched from blood (not recorded which). These receptor sequences come from a woman between 45 and 65 years old who had been exposed to COVID-19.

This rearrangement joins TRBV5-5 to TRBJ2-7, with 9 nucleotides matching TRBD1. The CDR3 runs to 17 residues. CDR1 is SGHKS, CDR2 YYEKEE, per germline (reference sequence). With V trimmed by 4 bases and J by 4 bases, 15 bases remained unmatched. DNA of the CDR3: TGTGCCAGCAGCCCGGACAGGGGACGATTTGGGGATTACGAGCAGTACTTC. This gives the protein CASSPDRGRFGDYEQYF.

The chain couples TRBV6-5 to TRBJ1-1, with D possibly being TRBD1 (6 bases). V was pared by 2 bases and J by 6 bases, with 7 bases between. Germline assignment: CDR1 MNHEY and CDR2 SVGAGI. This CDR3 has 12 amino acids. Here the CDR3 reads CASSYRGSEAFF. The CDR3 DNA follows: TGTGCCAGCAGTTACAGGGGGTCTGAAGCTTTCTTT.

The chain employs TRBV10-3 and TRBJ2-2; possible D gene TRBD1, 6 bases. The V end was cut by 3 bases, the J end by 4 bases, with 9 bases between. CDR1 and CDR2 from the germline V gene are ENHRY and SYGVKD. This CDR3 comprises 14 residues. CDR3 region: CAISDGTPTGELFF. The CDR3 nucleotides read TGTGCCATCAGTGACGGGACACCCACCGGGGAGCTGTTTTTT.

V gene TRBV15 combines with J gene TRBJ1-6; TRBD1 agrees at 7 bases. CDR3 length: 15 amino acids. V was clipped by 4 bases and J by 7 bases; unmatched bases: 7. The V gene's germline CDR1 is LNHNV and CDR2 YYDKDF (reference sequence). The CDR3 bases are TGTGCCACCAGCACCTCGGACAGGTTAAATTCACCCCTCCACTTT. Translating it yields CATSTSDRLNSPLHF. Full variable domain (missing parts from reference TRBV15 and TRBJ1-6): DAMVIQNPRYQVTQFGKPVTLSCSQTLNHNVMYWYQQKSSQAPKLLFHYYDKDFNNEADTPDNFQSRRPNTSFCFLDIRSPGLGDTAMYLCATSTSDRLNSPLHFGNGTRLTVT.

In DNA, the CDR3 is TGTGCCAGCAGCTTAGTCATAGCGGGGGGGCCGGTTCATGAGCAGTTCTTC. The encoded protein is CASSLVIAGGPVHEQFF. The chain carries TRBV7-6 and TRBJ2-1; 11 bases align to TRBD2. With 1 base clipped from V and 8 bases from J, the junction kept 10 bases outside the gene matches. The V gene's germline CDR1 is SGHVS and CDR2 FNYEAQ. CDR3 length: 17 residues.

This chain connects TRBV19 to TRBJ2-7, with D tentatively TRBD2 (5 bases). Germline assignment: CDR1 LNHDA and CDR2 SQIVND (reference sequence). The V end was cut by 6 bases, the J end by 4 bases, with 10 bases between. The CDR3 is 12 amino acids. DNA of the CDR3: TGTGCCAGTAGAAACGGGAAATACGAGCAGTACTTC. Protein product: CASRNGKYEQYF.

The chain couples TRBV4-2 to TRBJ2-7; 7 bases line up with TRBD1. J was trimmed by 1 base and V by 4 bases; bases with no gene match: 10. The CDR3 consists of 16 residues. Germline loops: CDR1 LGHNA, CDR2 YNFKEQ. The CDR3 sequence is CASSLPGTGDSYEQYF. The DNA of the CDR3 is TGTGCCAGCAGCCTGCCCGGTACAGGGGATTCCTACGAGCAGTACTTC.

The chain employs TRBV10-1 and TRBJ2-3; D not resolved. CDR3 length: 15 residues. The V end lost 0 bases, the J end lost 0 bases, and 7 bases lay between the germline ends. From germline, CDR1 is WNHNN and CDR2 SYGVQD (reference sequence). CDR3 nucleotides: TGCGCCAGCAGTGAGTCGTCAGGAAGCACAGATACGCAGTATTTT. Its protein product is CASSESSGSTDTQYF.

In this sample, this clone turned up a few times. The chain couples TRBV7-9 to TRBJ1-6; D not certain. The V and J ends lost 0 bases and 6 bases respectively, with 3 bases between them. The V gene's germline CDR1 is SEHNR and CDR2 FQNEAQ (reference sequence). CDR3 length: 13 residues. CDR3 in DNA: TGTGCCAGCAGCTTAGCGGCTAATTCACCCCTCCACTTT. Protein: CASSLAANSPLHF.

Comment on this clone: Within the sample, other DNA sequences also encode this same CDR3. The genes are TRBV4-1 and TRBJ1-2; 9 positions agree with TRBD1. CDR3 length: 14 amino acids. The germline V gene encodes CDR1 MGHRA and CDR2 YSYEKL. Germline trimming cut 1 base from V and 5 bases from J; bases unmatched to any gene: 2. CDR3 nucleotide sequence: TGCGCCAGCAGCCAAGTTGGACAGGGGTATGGCTACACCTTC. It encodes CASSQVGQGYGYTF.

The rearrangement links TRBV2 to TRBJ1-4; a weak D match, TRBD1 (5 bases). V gave up 2 bases and J gave up 4 bases, with 11 bases separating them. The CDR3 runs to 15 residues. From germline, CDR1 is SNHLY and CDR2 FYNNEI. This CDR3 reads CASSEQTVLNEKLFF. The DNA of the CDR3 is TGTGCCAGCAGTGAACAGACAGTACTTAATGAAAAACTGTTTTTT.

The chain combines TRBV29-1 with TRBJ2-5; 8 bases match TRBD1. This CDR3 has 14 amino acids. With 4 bases clipped from V and 10 bases from J, the junction kept 14 bases outside the gene matches. Germline CDR1 and CDR2: SQVTM and ANQGSEA. This chain's CDR3 is CSVVFGQGSTDQYF. CDR3 bases: TGCAGCGTTGTGTTTGGACAGGGCTCAACGGACCAGTACTTC.

The chain recombines TRBV9 with TRBJ2-6, with TRBD1 as a possible D gene (6 bases). Germline V gene sequence: CDR1 SGDLS, CDR2 YYNGEE. The CDR3 extends over 15 amino acids. Trimming shortened V by 1 base and J by 4 bases, and 9 bases separated the two germline ends. CDR3 sequence reads: CASSVMGTGANVLTF. The CDR3 DNA sequence: TGTGCCAGCAGCGTAATGGGGACAGGGGCCAACGTCCTGACTTTC.

This chain uses TRBV27 with TRBJ1-1; D perhaps matches TRBD1 (5 bases). The CDR3 is 15 amino acids. V lost 2 bases, J lost 4 bases, and 14 bases lay in between. Germline loops: CDR1 MNHEY, CDR2 SMNVEV (reference sequence). This CDR3 reads CASSLVGGVPTEAFF. CDR3 nucleotides: TGTGCCAGCAGTTTAGTTGGGGGGGTACCCACTGAAGCTTTCTTT.

The chain links TRBV9 to TRBJ2-7; TRBD1 might be the D (6 bases). Trimming shortened V by 3 bases and J by 2 bases, and 18 bases separated the two germline ends. Germline values: CDR1 SGDLS, CDR2 YYNGEE. The CDR3 is 16 residues long. DNA for the CDR3: TGTGCCAGCAGCGAAGAGGGGGACACCATAGCCTACGAGCAGTACTTC. It codes for CASSEEGDTIAYEQYF.

For the CDR3, the DNA is TGTGCCAGCTCACCACCAACACTAGGCTCCTACGAGCAGTACTTC. Residues: CASSPPTLGSYEQYF. The V call is TRBV18, the J call TRBJ2-7; weak D call: TRBD2 (5 bases). The CDR3 is 15 amino acids. Germline assignment: CDR1 KGHSH and CDR2 LQKENI. The V end lost 0 bases, the J end lost 0 bases, and 9 bases lay between the germline ends.

The chain recombines TRBV5-4 with TRBJ2-1; D perhaps matches TRBD1 (6 bases). Germline-derived CDR1 and CDR2 are SGHNT and YYREEE (reference sequence). CDR3 length: 14 residues. V was pared by 4 bases and J by 5 bases, with 13 bases between. CDR3 sequence: CASSPGTTNNEQFF. The CDR3 DNA is TGTGCCAGCAGCCCAGGGACAACCAACAATGAGCAGTTCTTC.

The rearrangement joins TRBV27 to TRBJ2-1; 9 positions match TRBD1. Germline assignment: CDR1 MNHEY and CDR2 SMNVEV (reference sequence). Trimming removed 7 bases from V and 7 bases from J; junction bases left unmatched: 8. The CDR3 loop spans 14 amino acids. CDR3 region: CASNEQGAINEQFF. CDR3 DNA: TGTGCCAGCAACGAACAGGGGGCGATAAATGAGCAGTTCTTC.

The V and J genes are TRBV9 and TRBJ1-1; the match to TRBD1 covers 7 bases. Trimming at V came to 4 bases and at J to 10 bases, leaving 7 bases not matched to a gene. CDR1 is SGDLS, CDR2 YYNGEE, per germline. CDR3 length: 12 amino acids. The CDR3 protein is CASSSTGFGAFF. The CDR3 DNA follows: TGTGCCAGCAGCTCGACAGGGTTCGGAGCTTTCTTT.